The source of this TCR beta chain is a study of OX40 agonist ivuxolimab in advanced cancers. About the study: Dose-escalation patients' cancers were hepatocellular carcinoma, melanoma, renal cell or head and neck cancer. Subjects had a mean age of roughly 60 years, with a range of 23 to 79; roughly 83% were male.

Patients with autoimmune history or systemic immunosuppression were excluded. This clone has only one observation. Its antigen is not identified. This CDR3 spans 19 amino acids. Germline CDR1 SGDLS, CDR2 YYNGEE. Trimming stripped 0 bases from V and 2 bases from J, with 18 bases between. Assay: immunoSEQ multiplex PCR; the TCRdb copy retains only in-frame clones and omits some. Here the sample spans fewer than 70,000 clones, over 85% being singletons. Findings and limits, study-wide: Still undetermined is the antigen specificity of the expanded peripheral T cells.

Sequenced material: CD4+ or CD8+ T cells sorted from blood, taken in a trial of the OX40 agonist ivuxolimab. The chain has TRBV9 and TRBJ2-6, with D possibly TRBD1 on 6 matching bases. The receptor comes from an adult with an advanced solid tumor such as melanoma, head and neck, liver or kidney cancer. CDR3 sequence (DNA): TGTGCCAGCAGCGTAGCCCCGGACAGTTTCCCCCCTGGGGCCAACGTCCTGACTTTC. Protein: CASSVAPDSFPPGANVLTF.